The clone carrying this TCR beta chain was detected only once. Trimming removed 1 base at V and 7 bases at J, with 16 bases between. CDR3 length: 15 amino acids. Germline CDR1 is SEHNR and CDR2 is FQNEAQ (reference sequence). TCRdb's copy holds only in-frame clones and misses some; the assay was immunoSEQ multiplex PCR. This sample yields 150,000 to 180,000 clones, of which 85% to 95% are seen a single time; about 5.2% belongs to the top ten. The data were obtained in a study of control samples from healthy donors and cancer patients. This TCR was sampled from a man aged 40-49 years in good health. V is TRBV7-9 and J is TRBJ1-1; D uncertain. Sequenced input: blood. CDR3 protein: CASSLEGVRSDEAFF. The DNA for the CDR3 is TGTGCCAGCAGCTTAGAGGGAGTACGGTCGGATGAAGCTTTCTTT.